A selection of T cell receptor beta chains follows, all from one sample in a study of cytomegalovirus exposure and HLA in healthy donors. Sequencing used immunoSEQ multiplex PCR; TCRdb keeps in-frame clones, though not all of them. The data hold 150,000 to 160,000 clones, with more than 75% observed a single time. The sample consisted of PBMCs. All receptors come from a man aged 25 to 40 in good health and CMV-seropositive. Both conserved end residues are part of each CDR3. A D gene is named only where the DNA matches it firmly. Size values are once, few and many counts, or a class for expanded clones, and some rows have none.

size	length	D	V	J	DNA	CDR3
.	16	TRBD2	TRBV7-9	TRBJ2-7	TGTGCCAGCAGCCCCGGGGGTAGCGGGGCGCTGGGCGAGCAGTACTTC	CASSPGGSGALGEQYF
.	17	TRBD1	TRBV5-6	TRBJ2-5	TGTGCCAGCAGCTTGCCGGGACAGGGGCAGGGAATGGAGACCCAGTACTTC	CASSLPGQGQGMETQYF
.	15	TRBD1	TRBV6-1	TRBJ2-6	TGTGCCACATACAGGGGAAGCTCTGGGGCCAACGTCCTGACTTTC	CATYRGSSGANVLTF
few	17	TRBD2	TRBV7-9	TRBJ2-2	TGTGCCAGCAGCTTAACAGGACTAGTGGCGAACACCGGGGAGCTGTTTTTT	CASSLTGLVANTGELFF
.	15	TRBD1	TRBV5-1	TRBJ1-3	TGCGCCAGCAGCTTGAGTGACAGGGCTGGAAACACCATATATTTT	CASSLSDRAGNTIYF
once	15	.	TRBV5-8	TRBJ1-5	TGTGCCAGCACCCTACCGGGATATAGCAATCAGCCCCAGCATTTT	CASTLPGYSNQPQHF
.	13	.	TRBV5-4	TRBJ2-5	TGTGCCAGCAGCTTGCCAGGGAAAGAGACCCAGTACTTC	CASSLPGKETQYF
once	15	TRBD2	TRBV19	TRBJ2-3	TGTGCCAGTAGTATAGAGGGGCTAGCGGGAGATACGCAGTATTTT	CASSIEGLAGDTQYF
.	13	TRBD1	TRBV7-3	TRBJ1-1	TGTGCCAGCAGCCAGGGACAGCGGACTGAAGCTTTCTTT	CASSQGQRTEAFF
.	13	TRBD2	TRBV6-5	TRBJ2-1	TGTGCCAGCAGAAGGGAGGGTGAGAATGAGCAGTTCTTC	CASRREGENEQFF
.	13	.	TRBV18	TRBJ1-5	TGTGCCAGCTCACCGAGCAGCAATCAGCCCCAGCATTTT	CASSPSSNQPQHF
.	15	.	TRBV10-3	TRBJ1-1	TGTGCCATCAGTGAGTCGACGGGGGGGAACACTGAAGCTTTCTTT	CAISESTGGNTEAFF
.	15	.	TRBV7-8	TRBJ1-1	TGTGCCAGCAGCTTACAGCAGGGACAAAAGGCTGAAGCTTTCTTT	CASSLQQGQKAEAFF
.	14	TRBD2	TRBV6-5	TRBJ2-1	TGTGCCAGCGGCACTAGCGCCAAGCGGGGTGAGCAGTTCTTC	CASGTSAKRGEQFF
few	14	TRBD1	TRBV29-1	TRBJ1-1	TGCAGCGTTGGACCGGGACAGGGGAACACTGAAGCTTTCTTT	CSVGPGQGNTEAFF
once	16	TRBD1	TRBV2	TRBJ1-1	TGTGCCAGCAGCACCGGGACAGGGGTGAGGGGCACTGAAGCTTTCTTT	CASSTGTGVRGTEAFF
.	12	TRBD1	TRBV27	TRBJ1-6	TGTGCCAGCAGAGACAGGGGTTCACCCCTCCACTTT	CASRDRGSPLHF
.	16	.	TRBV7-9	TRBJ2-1	TGTGCCAGCAGCCACCCCGCAGCGCCCGCCTACAATGAGCAGTTCTTC	CASSHPAAPAYNEQFF
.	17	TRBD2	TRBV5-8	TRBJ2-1	TGTGCCAGCAGTCTCGAGGGGGGGACTAGCGGGGTGTATGAGCAGTTCTTC	CASSLEGGTSGVYEQFF
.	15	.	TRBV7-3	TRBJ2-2	TGTGCCAGCAGCTCGTATCCAGGGCCCACCGGGGAGCTGTTTTTT	CASSSYPGPTGELFF
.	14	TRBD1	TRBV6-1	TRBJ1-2	TGTGCCAGCACTTTCGGGACAGGGGATCGGGGCTACACCTTC	CASTFGTGDRGYTF
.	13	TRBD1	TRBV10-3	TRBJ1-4	TGTGCCATCAGCCAGACAGGGTCCGAAAAACTGTTTTTT	CAISQTGSEKLFF
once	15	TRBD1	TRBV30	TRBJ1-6	TGTGCCTGGAGTCCCGGGACAGGGAAGGGGTCACCCCTCCACTTT	CAWSPGTGKGSPLHF
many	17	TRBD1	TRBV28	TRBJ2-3	TGTGCCAGCAGTTCCGCCCCAGGGGGCCCCAATACAGATACGCAGTATTTT	CASSSAPGGPNTDTQYF
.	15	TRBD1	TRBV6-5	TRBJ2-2	TGTGCCAGCAGTCGCCGGACAGGGGACACCGGGGAGCTGTTTTTT	CASSRRTGDTGELFF
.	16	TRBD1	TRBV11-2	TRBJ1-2	TGTGCCAGCAGTCGGGACAGGGGGCTCGGTAGCTATGGCTACACCTTC	CASSRDRGLGSYGYTF
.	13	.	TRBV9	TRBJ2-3	TGTGCCAGCAGCCCGACAGGAACAGATACGCAGTATTTT	CASSPTGTDTQYF
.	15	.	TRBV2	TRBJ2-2	TGTGCCAGCAGTGCAAGCGGAGCGAACACCGGGGAGCTGTTTTTT	CASSASGANTGELFF
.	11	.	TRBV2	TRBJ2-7	TGTGCCAGCAGTGAATTGGGCGAGCAGTACTTC	CASSELGEQYF
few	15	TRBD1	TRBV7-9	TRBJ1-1	TGTGCCAGCAGCCTCCGGGACAGGGGGGATACTGAAGCTTTCTTT	CASSLRDRGDTEAFF
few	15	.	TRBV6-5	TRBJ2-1	TGTGCCAGCAGTTACGCCAGCAGGGTGAGGAATGAGCAGTTCTTC	CASSYASRVRNEQFF
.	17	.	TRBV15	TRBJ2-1	TGTGCCACCAGCAACCCTACTAGGAGCGCCAGATCGGGTGAGCAGTTCTTC	CATSNPTRSARSGEQFF
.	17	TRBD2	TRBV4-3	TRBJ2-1	TGCGCCAGCAGCCCTCGGACTAGCGGGGTAATTGACAATGAGCAGTTCTTC	CASSPRTSGVIDNEQFF
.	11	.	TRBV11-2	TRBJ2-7	TGTGCCAGCAGCTTATTCAACGAGCAGTACTTC	CASSLFNEQYF
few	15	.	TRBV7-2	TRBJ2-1	TGTGCCAGCAGCTCCAGGGTAAGAATTGACAATGAGCAGTTCTTC	CASSSRVRIDNEQFF
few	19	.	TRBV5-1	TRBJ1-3	TGCGCCAGCAGCATCGGGACATTTCCAACTCATGCCTCTGGAAACACCATATATTTT	CASSIGTFPTHASGNTIYF
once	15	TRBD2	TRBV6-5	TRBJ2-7	TGTGCCAGATCCTTGGGGAGCGGGACCTCCTACGAGCAGTACTTC	CARSLGSGTSYEQYF
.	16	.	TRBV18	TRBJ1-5	TGTGCCAGCTCACCACCGTTAGCGGAGCAGAATCAGCCCCAGCATTTT	CASSPPLAEQNQPQHF
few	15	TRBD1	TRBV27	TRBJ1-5	TGTGCCAGCAGTGCCGGGACAGGGTCCAATCAGCCCCAGCATTTT	CASSAGTGSNQPQHF
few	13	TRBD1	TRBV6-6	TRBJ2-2	TGCAAATCAGACAGGGGAGGAACCGGGGAGCTGTTTTTT	CKSDRGGTGELFF
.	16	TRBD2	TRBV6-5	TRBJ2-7	TGTGCCAGCAGTTCCCGGACTAGCGGGCGTTCCTACGAGCAGTACTTC	CASSSRTSGRSYEQYF
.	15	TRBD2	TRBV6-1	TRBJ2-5	TGTGCCAGCAGTGACGGCGGGGGGCCCAGAGAGACCCAGTACTTC	CASSDGGGPRETQYF
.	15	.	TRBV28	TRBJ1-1	TGTGCCAGCAGTTTATTTTGGGGGAGAAACCAGGGGGCTTTCTTT	CASSLFWGRNQGAFF
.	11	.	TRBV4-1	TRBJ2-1	TGCGCCAGCAGCCAAGTTCAAGAGCAGTTCTTC	CASSQVQEQFF
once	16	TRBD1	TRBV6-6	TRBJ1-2	TGTGCCAGCAGTCAACAACAGGGGGCGCGTCACTATGGCTACACCTTC	CASSQQQGARHYGYTF
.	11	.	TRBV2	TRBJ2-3	TGTGCCAGCAGCCCCACGGGGGTCGGGTATTTT	CASSPTGVGYF
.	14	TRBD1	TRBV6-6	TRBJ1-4	TGTGCCAGCAGCCCCGGGACAGGGGGCGAAAAACTGTTTTTT	CASSPGTGGEKLFF
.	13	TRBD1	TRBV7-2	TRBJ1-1	TGTGCCAGTTGTAGACAGGGGAACACTGAAGCTTTCTTT	CASCRQGNTEAFF
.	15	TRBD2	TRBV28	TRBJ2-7	TGTGCCAGCAGTTCTAGCGGGAGTCTCTCCTACGAGCAGTACTTC	CASSSSGSLSYEQYF
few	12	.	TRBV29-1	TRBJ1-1	TGCAGCGTTGCCACTCCGAACACTGAAGCTTTCTTT	CSVATPNTEAFF
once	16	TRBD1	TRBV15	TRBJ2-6	TGTGCCACCAGCATGGACAGGGTGGCTGGGGCCAACGTCCTGACTTTC	CATSMDRVAGANVLTF
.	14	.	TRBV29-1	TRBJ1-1	TGCAGCGTTGACCCCACAGGGTCGAACACTGAAGCTTTCTTT	CSVDPTGSNTEAFF
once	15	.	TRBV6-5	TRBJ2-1	TGTGCCAGCAGTCGCCAAAGAGTAGGGGGCAATGAGCAGTTCTTC	CASSRQRVGGNEQFF
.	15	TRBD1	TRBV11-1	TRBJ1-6	TGTGCCAGCAGCTTAGAAGACAGGGGTAATTCACCCCTCCACTTT	CASSLEDRGNSPLHF
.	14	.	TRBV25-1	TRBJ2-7	TGTGCCAGCAGTTCGTTGTTACTTCCCTACGAGCAGTACTTC	CASSSLLLPYEQYF
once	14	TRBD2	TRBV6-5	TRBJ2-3	TGTGCCAGCAGTCCGGGACTAGCAGCAGATACGCAGTATTTT	CASSPGLAADTQYF
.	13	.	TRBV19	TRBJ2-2	TGTGCCACCCAGGACTGGGGGCCCGGGGAGCTGTTTTTT	CATQDWGPGELFF
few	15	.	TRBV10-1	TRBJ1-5	TGCGCCAGCAGTGAACAGGCTTATAGCAATCAGCCCCAGCATTTT	CASSEQAYSNQPQHF
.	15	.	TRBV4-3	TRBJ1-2	TGCGCCAGCAGCCAAGCCTTGGCGGATTACTATGGCTACACCTTC	CASSQALADYYGYTF